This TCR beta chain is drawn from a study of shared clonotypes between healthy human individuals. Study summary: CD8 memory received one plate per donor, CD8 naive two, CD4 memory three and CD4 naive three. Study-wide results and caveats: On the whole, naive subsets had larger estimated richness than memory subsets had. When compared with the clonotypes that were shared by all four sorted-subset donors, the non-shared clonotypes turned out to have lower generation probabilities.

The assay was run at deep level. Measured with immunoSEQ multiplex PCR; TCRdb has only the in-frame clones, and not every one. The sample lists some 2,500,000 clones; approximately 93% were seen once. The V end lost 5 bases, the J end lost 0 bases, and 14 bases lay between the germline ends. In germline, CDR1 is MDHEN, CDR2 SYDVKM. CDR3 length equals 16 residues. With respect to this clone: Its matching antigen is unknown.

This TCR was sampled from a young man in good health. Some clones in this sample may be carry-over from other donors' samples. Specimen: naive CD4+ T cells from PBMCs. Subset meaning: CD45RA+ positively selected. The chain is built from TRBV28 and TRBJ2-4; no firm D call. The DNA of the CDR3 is TGTGCCAGCAGTGACCTGTCGTATGGAGCCAAAAACATTCAGTACTTC. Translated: CASSDLSYGAKNIQYF.